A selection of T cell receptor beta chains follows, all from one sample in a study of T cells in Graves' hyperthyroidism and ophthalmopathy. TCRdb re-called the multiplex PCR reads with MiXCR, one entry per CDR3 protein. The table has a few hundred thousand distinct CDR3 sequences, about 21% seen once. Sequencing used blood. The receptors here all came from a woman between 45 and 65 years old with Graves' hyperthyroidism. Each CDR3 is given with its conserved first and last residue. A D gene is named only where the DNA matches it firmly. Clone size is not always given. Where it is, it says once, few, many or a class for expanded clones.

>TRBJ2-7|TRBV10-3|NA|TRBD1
CAISGTGQGRTYEQYF
TGTGCCATCAGTGGAACCGGACAGGGGAGGACCTACGAGCAGTACTTC
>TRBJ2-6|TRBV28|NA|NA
CASSRRHVSSGANVLTF
TGTGCCAGCAGTCGGAGACACGTCAGCTCTGGGGCCAACGTCCTGACTTTC
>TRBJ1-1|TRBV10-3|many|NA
CAISMEGQGNTEAFF
TGTGCCATCAGTATGGAGGGGCAGGGGAACACTGAAGCTTTCTTT
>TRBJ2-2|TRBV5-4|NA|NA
CASSLRTTNTGELFF
TGTGCCAGCAGCTTGCGGACAACGAACACCGGGGAGCTGTTTTTT
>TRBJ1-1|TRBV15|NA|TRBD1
CATSRKTGLNTEAFF
TGTGCCACCAGCAGAAAGACAGGGCTCAACACTGAAGCTTTCTTT
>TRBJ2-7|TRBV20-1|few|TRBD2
CSARGTSVYEQYF
TGCAGTGCAAGAGGGACTAGTGTCTACGAGCAGTACTTC
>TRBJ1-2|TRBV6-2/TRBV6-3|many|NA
CASSLARDYGYTF
TGTGCCAGCAGCCTCGCACGGGACTATGGCTACACCTTC
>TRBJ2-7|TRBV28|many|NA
CASSYLGVSSYEQYF
TGTGCCAGCAGTTACCTGGGGGTTAGCTCCTACGAGCAGTACTTC
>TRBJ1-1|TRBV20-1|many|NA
CSASPGATTEAFF
TGCAGTGCTAGCCCCGGGGCGACTACTGAAGCTTTCTTT
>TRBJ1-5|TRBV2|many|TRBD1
CASSSRAGGNQPQHF
TGTGCCAGCAGTTCTAGGGCAGGGGGAAATCAGCCCCAGCATTTT
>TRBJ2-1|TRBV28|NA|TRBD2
CASSFSTSGSESYNEQFF
TGTGCCAGCAGTTTTAGTACTAGCGGGAGCGAGTCCTACAATGAGCAGTTCTTC
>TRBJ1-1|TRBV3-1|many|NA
CASTRGGGNTEAFF
TGTGCCAGCACGCGAGGTGGGGGAAACACTGAAGCTTTCTTT
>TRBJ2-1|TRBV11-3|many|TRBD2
CASSLRGGLYNEQFF
TGTGCCAGCAGCTTACGCGGGGGGCTGTACAATGAGCAGTTCTTC
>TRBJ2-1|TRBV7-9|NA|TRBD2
CASSWWRGDDNEQFF
TGTGCCAGCAGCTGGTGGCGGGGGGACGACAATGAGCAGTTCTTC
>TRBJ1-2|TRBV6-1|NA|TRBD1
CASSEVRTGGYTF
TGTGCCAGCAGTGAAGTAAGGACAGGAGGCTACACCTTC
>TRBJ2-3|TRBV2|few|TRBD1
CASSYGTVQNPSTDTQYF
TGTGCCAGCAGTTACGGGACAGTCCAAAACCCTAGCACAGATACGCAGTATTTT